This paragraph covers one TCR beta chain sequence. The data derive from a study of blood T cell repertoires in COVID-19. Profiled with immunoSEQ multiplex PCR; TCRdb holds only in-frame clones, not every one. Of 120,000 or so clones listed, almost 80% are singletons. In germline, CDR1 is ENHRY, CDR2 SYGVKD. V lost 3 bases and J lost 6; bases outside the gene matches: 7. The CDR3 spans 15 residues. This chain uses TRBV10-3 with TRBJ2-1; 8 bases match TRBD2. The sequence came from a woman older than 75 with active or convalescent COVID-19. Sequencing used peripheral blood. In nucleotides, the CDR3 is TGTGCCATCAGTGACGGGCTAGCGGGTGCCAATGAGCAGTTCTTC. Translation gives CAISDGLAGANEQFF.